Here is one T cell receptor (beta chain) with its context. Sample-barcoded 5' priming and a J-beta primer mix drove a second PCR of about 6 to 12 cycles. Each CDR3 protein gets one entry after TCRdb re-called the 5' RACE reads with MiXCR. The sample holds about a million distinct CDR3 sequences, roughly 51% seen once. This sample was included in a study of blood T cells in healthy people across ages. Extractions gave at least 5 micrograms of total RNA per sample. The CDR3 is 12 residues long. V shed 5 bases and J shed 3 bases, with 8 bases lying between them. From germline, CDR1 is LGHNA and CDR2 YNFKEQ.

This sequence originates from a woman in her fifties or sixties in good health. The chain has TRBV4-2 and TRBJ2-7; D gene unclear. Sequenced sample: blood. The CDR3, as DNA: TGTGCCAGCAGCAGGGATCTCTACGAGCAGTACTTC. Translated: CASSRDLYEQYF.